This T cell receptor (beta chain) was documented in a study of shared clonotypes between healthy human individuals. Overall study results and limits: What naive subsets generally showed was a larger estimated richness than memory subsets showed. Rarefaction showed sorted-subset sequencing was incomplete despite large depth. The study drew on few donors, limiting represented genetic and exposure-history diversity.

This clone has a single count. Antigen: not known. CDR1 is MNHEY and CDR2 is SMNVEV in the germline V gene (reference sequence). The CDR3 length is 14 residues. Trimming stripped 3 bases from V and 4 bases from J, with 13 bases between. Measured with immunoSEQ multiplex PCR; TCRdb has only the in-frame clones, and not every one. The sample lists 650,000 to 700,000 clones, 80% to 95% occurring once. The clonotype originates from a man aged 18-30 years in good health. Some clones in this sample may be carry-over from other donors' samples. The V call is TRBV27, the J call TRBJ2-7; weak D call: TRBD1 (5 bases). The specimen sequenced was memory CD8+ T cells from PBMCs. Sample subset: CD45RO+ cells pooled with CCR7-negative TemRA cells. This CDR3 is CASSFFVGAYEQYF. CDR3 nucleotide sequence: TGTGCCAGCAGTTTTTTCGTAGGGGCTTACGAGCAGTACTTC.